This T cell receptor (beta chain) appears in the sequencing data of a study of blood T cell repertoires in COVID-19. Across the study: In each case, the material was cDNA or gDNA derived from T cells, B-cell-depleted T cells, or PBMCs.

This CDR3 is 14 amino acids long. The germline V gene has CDR1 MNHEY and CDR2 SVGAGI. Profiling relied on immunoSEQ multiplex PCR, and the TCRdb table lists in-frame clones only, not all of them. Among more than 85,000 clones listed, roughly four fifths were seen once. A word on this clone: At one end the junction does not follow the germline gene, possibly because of a read error.

This TCR was sampled from a woman of 80 years or more with acute or convalescent COVID-19. The chain recombines TRBV6-5 with TRBJ2-3; 7 nucleotides align to TRBD2. The source material was peripheral blood. DNA for the CDR3: TGTGCCAGCAGGAAAGGCGGGAGCAAAGATACGCAGTATTTT. Protein: CASRKGGSKDTQYF.